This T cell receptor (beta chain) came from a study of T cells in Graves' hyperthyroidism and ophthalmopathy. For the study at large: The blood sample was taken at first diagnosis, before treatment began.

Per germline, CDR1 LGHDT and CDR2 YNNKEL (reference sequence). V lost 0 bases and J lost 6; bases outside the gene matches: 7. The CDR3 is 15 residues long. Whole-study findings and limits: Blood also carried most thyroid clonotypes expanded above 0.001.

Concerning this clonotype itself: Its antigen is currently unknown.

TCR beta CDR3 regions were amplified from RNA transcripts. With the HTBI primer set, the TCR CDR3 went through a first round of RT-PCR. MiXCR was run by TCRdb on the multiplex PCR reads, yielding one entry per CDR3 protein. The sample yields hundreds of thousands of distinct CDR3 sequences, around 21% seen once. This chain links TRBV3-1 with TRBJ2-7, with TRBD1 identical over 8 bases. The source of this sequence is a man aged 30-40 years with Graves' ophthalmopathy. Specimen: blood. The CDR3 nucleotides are TGTGCCAGCAGCCAAGATGGCGGACAGGGTTGCGAGCAGTACTTC. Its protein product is CASSQDGGQGCEQYF.